Listed below are T cell receptor beta chains from one sample, sequenced in a study of T-cell memory formation after mild COVID-19. In TCRdb, the 5' RACE reads were re-called with MiXCR into one record per CDR3 protein. Of roughly 200,000 distinct CDR3 sequences listed, roughly 17% are singletons. Material for sequencing was PBMCs or a T cell subset sorted from them (not recorded which). These receptors originate from an adult woman who had mild COVID-19 (a few samples of this study predate the infection). Cell type and time point are not known. CDR3s include the opening cysteine and the closing phenylalanine or tryptophan. The order of the fields is D gene, V gene, CDR3 length, J gene, clone size, CDR3 DNA, CDR3 protein. The D gene is left open where the match is weak. Size is stated for part of the rows, as once, few or many counts, or as a class when the clone is expanded.

d_gene: .
v_gene: TRBV7-9
len: 16
j_gene: TRBJ2-6
abundance: few
CDR3nt: TGTGCCAGCAGCGGGACAACCCGCTCTGGGGCCAACGTCCTGACTTTC
CDR3aa: CASSGTTRSGANVLTF

d_gene: TRBD2
v_gene: TRBV6-2/TRBV6-3
len: 18
j_gene: TRBJ2-1
abundance: few
CDR3nt: TGTGCCAGCAGTTACACCACTAGCGGGAGAAGCGGAGACAATGAGCAGTTCTTC
CDR3aa: CASSYTTSGRSGDNEQFF

d_gene: .
v_gene: TRBV12-3/TRBV12-4
len: 14
j_gene: TRBJ1-1
abundance: few
CDR3nt: TGTGCCAGCAGGACAGGTCGAGGGAACACTGAAGCTTTCTTT
CDR3aa: CASRTGRGNTEAFF

d_gene: TRBD2
v_gene: TRBV7-9
len: 18
j_gene: TRBJ2-1
abundance: few
CDR3nt: TGTGCCAGCAGCTCACTCGGCAGACTAGCGGGATGGAACAATGAGCAGTTCTTC
CDR3aa: CASSSLGRLAGWNNEQFF

d_gene: TRBD2
v_gene: TRBV24-1
len: 18
j_gene: TRBJ2-1
abundance: .
CDR3nt: TGTGCCACCAGTGATCCTGCCTTAGCGGGAGGGTCCTACAATGAGCAGTTCTTC
CDR3aa: CATSDPALAGGSYNEQFF

d_gene: .
v_gene: TRBV3-1
len: 13
j_gene: TRBJ1-2
abundance: .
CDR3nt: TGTGCCAGCAGCCAAGCGGGGGACTATGGCTACACCTTC
CDR3aa: CASSQAGDYGYTF

d_gene: .
v_gene: TRBV18
len: 16
j_gene: TRBJ2-2
abundance: few
CDR3nt: TGTGCCAGCTCACCCCCGGCCAGGGTCGGAGGCGGGGAGCTGTTTTTT
CDR3aa: CASSPPARVGGGELFF

d_gene: .
v_gene: TRBV12-3/TRBV12-4
len: 15
j_gene: TRBJ1-2
abundance: .
CDR3nt: TGTGCCAGCAGGTTCGGGGGGCAGACTAACTATGGCTACACCTTC
CDR3aa: CASRFGGQTNYGYTF

d_gene: TRBD2
v_gene: TRBV12-3/TRBV12-4
len: 14
j_gene: TRBJ2-1
abundance: few
CDR3nt: TGTGCCAACGGACTAGCGGGTTTCTACAATGAGCAGTTCTTC
CDR3aa: CANGLAGFYNEQFF

d_gene: TRBD1
v_gene: TRBV6-2/TRBV6-3
len: 15
j_gene: TRBJ2-7
abundance: few
CDR3nt: TGTGCCAGCAGACCCGAGACAGGGGCCTCCTACGAGCAGTACTTC
CDR3aa: CASRPETGASYEQYF

d_gene: .
v_gene: TRBV27
len: 14
j_gene: TRBJ2-5
abundance: .
CDR3nt: TGTGCCAGCAGATGGGCCGGGTCACAAGAGACCCAGTACTTC
CDR3aa: CASRWAGSQETQYF

d_gene: TRBD2
v_gene: TRBV29-1
len: 18
j_gene: TRBJ2-1
abundance: many
CDR3nt: TGCAGCGTAAATGGTGTGGCTAGCGGGGGGAGCTCCTACAATGAGCAGTTCTTC
CDR3aa: CSVNGVASGGSSYNEQFF

d_gene: .
v_gene: TRBV12-3/TRBV12-4
len: 13
j_gene: TRBJ1-6
abundance: .
CDR3nt: TGTGCCAGCAGTTTTGGCGGGAAGCGGGCCCTCCACTTT
CDR3aa: CASSFGGKRALHF

d_gene: .
v_gene: TRBV18
len: 20
j_gene: TRBJ2-7
abundance: .
CDR3nt: TGTGCCAGCTCGCCTAAGGATCAGGGGAATAGGTTCGGCGGCTTCTACGAGCAGTACTTC
CDR3aa: CASSPKDQGNRFGGFYEQYF

d_gene: .
v_gene: TRBV10-3
len: 11
j_gene: TRBJ2-1
abundance: .
CDR3nt: TGTGCCATCAGTGAATTCGTCGAGCAGTTCTTC
CDR3aa: CAISEFVEQFF

d_gene: .
v_gene: TRBV24-1
len: 12
j_gene: TRBJ2-4
abundance: .
CDR3nt: TGTGCCACCAGTGATCCTTTAAACATTCAGTACTTC
CDR3aa: CATSDPLNIQYF

d_gene: TRBD1
v_gene: TRBV18
len: 16
j_gene: TRBJ1-2
abundance: .
CDR3nt: TGTGCCAGCTCACCTATGGGACAGGGGTTTGGAAATGGCTACACCTTC
CDR3aa: CASSPMGQGFGNGYTF

d_gene: .
v_gene: TRBV20-1
len: 13
j_gene: TRBJ1-2
abundance: .
CDR3nt: TGCAGTGCCCCCCGAAGGCTCTCATATGGCTACACCTTC
CDR3aa: CSAPRRLSYGYTF

d_gene: .
v_gene: TRBV4-1
len: 16
j_gene: TRBJ2-7
abundance: few
CDR3nt: TGCGCCAGCAGCCAAGAGACAGGCTTTGGTTCCTACGAGCAGTACTTC
CDR3aa: CASSQETGFGSYEQYF

d_gene: .
v_gene: TRBV6-1
len: 14
j_gene: TRBJ1-4
abundance: .
CDR3nt: TGTGCCAGCAGTGATACCCGGCGGGGTGAAAAACTGTTTTTT
CDR3aa: CASSDTRRGEKLFF

d_gene: TRBD1
v_gene: TRBV18
len: 13
j_gene: TRBJ2-7
abundance: many
CDR3nt: TGTGCCAGCTCACCGGGACAGAACTACGAGCAGTACTTC
CDR3aa: CASSPGQNYEQYF

d_gene: TRBD2
v_gene: TRBV20-1
len: 13
j_gene: TRBJ2-3
abundance: few
CDR3nt: TGCAGTGCTAGAGAAACTAGCGCAGATACGCAGTATTTT
CDR3aa: CSARETSADTQYF